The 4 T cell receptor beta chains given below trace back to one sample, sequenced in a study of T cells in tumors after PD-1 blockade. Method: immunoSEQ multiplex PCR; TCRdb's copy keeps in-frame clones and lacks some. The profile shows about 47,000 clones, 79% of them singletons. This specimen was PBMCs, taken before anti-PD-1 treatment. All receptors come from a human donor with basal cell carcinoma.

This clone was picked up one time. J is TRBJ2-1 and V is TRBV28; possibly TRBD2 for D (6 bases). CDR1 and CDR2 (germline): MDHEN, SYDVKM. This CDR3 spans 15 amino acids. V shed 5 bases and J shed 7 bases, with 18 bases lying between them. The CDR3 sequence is CASSERGGPVNEQFF. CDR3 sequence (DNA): TGTGCCAGCAGTGAGAGGGGAGGTCCCGTGAATGAGCAGTTCTTC.

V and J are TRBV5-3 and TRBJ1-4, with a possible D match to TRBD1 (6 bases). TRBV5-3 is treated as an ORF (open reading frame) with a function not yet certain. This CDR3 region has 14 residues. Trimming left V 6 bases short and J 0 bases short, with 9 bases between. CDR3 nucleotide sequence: TGTGCCAGAATTGAGGGGGCAACTAATGAAAAACTGTTTTTT. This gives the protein CARIEGATNEKLFF.

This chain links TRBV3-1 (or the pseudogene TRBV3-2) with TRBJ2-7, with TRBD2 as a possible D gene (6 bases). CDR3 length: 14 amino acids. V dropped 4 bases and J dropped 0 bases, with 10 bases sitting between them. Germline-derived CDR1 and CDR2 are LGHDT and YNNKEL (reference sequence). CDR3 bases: TGTGCCAGCAGCCGGGACTCAAGCTCCTACGAGCAGTACTTC. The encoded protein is CASSRDSSSYEQYF.

The chain's CDR3 is CASSLRVTGNTGELFF. As DNA, the CDR3 is TGTGCCAGCAGCTTGCGGGTGACAGGGAACACCGGGGAGCTGTTTTTT. The rearrangement uses TRBV7-6 and TRBJ2-2, with D possibly being TRBD1 (6 bases). This CDR3 is built from 16 residues. Germline-derived CDR1 and CDR2 are SGHVS and FNYEAQ. Deletions cut 3 bases from V and 1 base from J, with 12 bases between.